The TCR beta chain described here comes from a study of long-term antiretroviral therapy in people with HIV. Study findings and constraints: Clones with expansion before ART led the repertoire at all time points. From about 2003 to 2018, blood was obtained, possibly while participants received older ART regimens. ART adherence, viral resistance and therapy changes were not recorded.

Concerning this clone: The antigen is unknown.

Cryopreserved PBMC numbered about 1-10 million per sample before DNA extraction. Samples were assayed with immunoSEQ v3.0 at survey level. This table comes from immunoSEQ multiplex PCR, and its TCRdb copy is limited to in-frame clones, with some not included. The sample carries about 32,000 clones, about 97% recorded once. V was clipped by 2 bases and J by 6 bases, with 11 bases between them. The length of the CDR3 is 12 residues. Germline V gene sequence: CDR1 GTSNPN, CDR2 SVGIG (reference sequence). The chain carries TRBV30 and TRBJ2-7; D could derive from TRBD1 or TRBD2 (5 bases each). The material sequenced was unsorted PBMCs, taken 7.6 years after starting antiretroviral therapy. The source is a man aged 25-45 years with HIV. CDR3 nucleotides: TGTGCCTGGAGTACCTTTGGGGGCGAGCAGTACTTC. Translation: CAWSTFGGEQYF. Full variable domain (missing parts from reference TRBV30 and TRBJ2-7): SQTIHQWPATLVQPVGSPLSLECTVEGTSNPNLYWYRQAAGRGLQLLFYSVGIGQISSEVPQNLSASRPQDRQFILSSKKLLLSDSGFYLCAWSTFGGEQYFGPGTRLTVT.